This T cell receptor (beta chain) emerged from a study of technical replicates of blood from a handful of donors. Assay used: immunoSEQ multiplex PCR; TCRdb lists only in-frame clones, some missing. Of about 76,000 clones in the sample, 94% were seen once. What was sequenced was T cells isolated from PBMCs. This clonotype was obtained from a human donor in good health.

The CDR3 spells CASSEQGKEPQHF. Here the CDR3 DNA reads TGTGCCAGTAGTGAACAGGGTAAGGAGCCCCAGCATTTT. The V call is TRBV19, the J call TRBJ1-5; tentative D call: TRBD1 (6 bases). Germline V gives CDR1 LNHDA, CDR2 SQIVND (reference sequence). This CDR3 has 13 amino acids. Trimming took 5 bases from V and 8 from J, leaving 13 bases between them.